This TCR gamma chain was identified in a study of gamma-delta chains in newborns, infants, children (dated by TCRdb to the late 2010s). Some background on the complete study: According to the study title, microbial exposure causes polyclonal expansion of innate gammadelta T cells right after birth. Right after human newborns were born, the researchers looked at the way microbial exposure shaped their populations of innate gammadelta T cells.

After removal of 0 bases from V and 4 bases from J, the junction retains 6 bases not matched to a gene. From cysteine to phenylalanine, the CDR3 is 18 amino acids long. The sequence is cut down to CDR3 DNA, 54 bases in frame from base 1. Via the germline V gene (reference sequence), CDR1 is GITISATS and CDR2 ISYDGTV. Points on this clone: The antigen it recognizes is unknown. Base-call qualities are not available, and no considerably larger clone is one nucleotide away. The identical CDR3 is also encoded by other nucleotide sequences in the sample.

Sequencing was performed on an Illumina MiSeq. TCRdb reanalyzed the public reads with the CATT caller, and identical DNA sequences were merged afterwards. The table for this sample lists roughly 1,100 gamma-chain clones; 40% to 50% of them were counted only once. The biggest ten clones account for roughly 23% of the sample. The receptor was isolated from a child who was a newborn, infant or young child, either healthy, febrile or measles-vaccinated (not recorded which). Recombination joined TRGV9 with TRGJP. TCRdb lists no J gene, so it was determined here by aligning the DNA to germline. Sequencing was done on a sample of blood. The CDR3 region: CALWEVPSQELGKKIKVF. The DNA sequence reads TGTGCCTTGTGGGAGGTGCCATCTCAAGAGTTGGGCAAAAAAATCAAGGTATTT.